Ten or more counts support the clone carrying this T cell receptor beta chain. The CDR3 loop spans 15 amino acids. V lost 1 base to trimming and J lost 0 bases, with 9 bases between them. From germline, CDR1 is LGHNA and CDR2 YNFKEQ. TCRdb passed the 5' RACE reads through MiXCR, listing each CDR3 protein once. The sample lists around 310,000 distinct CDR3 sequences, approximately 4% occurring once. This sample is part of a study of T cells after yellow fever vaccination. Sequences were derived from PBMCs, sampled 15 days after the yellow fever booster vaccination. J is TRBJ1-2 and V is TRBV4-2; D ambiguous. The origin of this receptor is a man younger than 35 who received the YFV17D yellow fever vaccine. The CDR3 region is CASSQASATNYGYTF. CDR3 DNA sequence: TGTGCCAGCAGCCAAGCATCCGCGACTAACTATGGCTACACCTTC.